This T cell receptor beta chain was sequenced during a study of cytomegalovirus exposure and HLA in healthy donors. Study-wide results and caveats: Associated with cytomegalovirus, according to the listing, were 150 to 200 TCR beta chains.

Points on this clone: Its specificity is not known.

The germline CDR1 and CDR2 sequences are LNHDA and SQIVND (reference sequence). The CDR3 totals 12 residues. V lost 0 bases to trimming and J lost 4 bases, with 3 bases between them. Repertoires were generated with immunoSEQ multiplex PCR, while TCRdb's copy carries only in-frame clones and drops some. The sample lists some 43,000 clones; about 90% were seen once. The material sequenced was PBMCs. The V and J genes are TRBV19 and TRBJ2-5, with D unclear. This TCR was recovered from a man aged 18 to 35 in good health and CMV-seronegative. The CDR3 loop is CASSIDRETQYF. CDR3 bases: TGTGCCAGTAGTATAGATCGAGAGACCCAGTACTTC.